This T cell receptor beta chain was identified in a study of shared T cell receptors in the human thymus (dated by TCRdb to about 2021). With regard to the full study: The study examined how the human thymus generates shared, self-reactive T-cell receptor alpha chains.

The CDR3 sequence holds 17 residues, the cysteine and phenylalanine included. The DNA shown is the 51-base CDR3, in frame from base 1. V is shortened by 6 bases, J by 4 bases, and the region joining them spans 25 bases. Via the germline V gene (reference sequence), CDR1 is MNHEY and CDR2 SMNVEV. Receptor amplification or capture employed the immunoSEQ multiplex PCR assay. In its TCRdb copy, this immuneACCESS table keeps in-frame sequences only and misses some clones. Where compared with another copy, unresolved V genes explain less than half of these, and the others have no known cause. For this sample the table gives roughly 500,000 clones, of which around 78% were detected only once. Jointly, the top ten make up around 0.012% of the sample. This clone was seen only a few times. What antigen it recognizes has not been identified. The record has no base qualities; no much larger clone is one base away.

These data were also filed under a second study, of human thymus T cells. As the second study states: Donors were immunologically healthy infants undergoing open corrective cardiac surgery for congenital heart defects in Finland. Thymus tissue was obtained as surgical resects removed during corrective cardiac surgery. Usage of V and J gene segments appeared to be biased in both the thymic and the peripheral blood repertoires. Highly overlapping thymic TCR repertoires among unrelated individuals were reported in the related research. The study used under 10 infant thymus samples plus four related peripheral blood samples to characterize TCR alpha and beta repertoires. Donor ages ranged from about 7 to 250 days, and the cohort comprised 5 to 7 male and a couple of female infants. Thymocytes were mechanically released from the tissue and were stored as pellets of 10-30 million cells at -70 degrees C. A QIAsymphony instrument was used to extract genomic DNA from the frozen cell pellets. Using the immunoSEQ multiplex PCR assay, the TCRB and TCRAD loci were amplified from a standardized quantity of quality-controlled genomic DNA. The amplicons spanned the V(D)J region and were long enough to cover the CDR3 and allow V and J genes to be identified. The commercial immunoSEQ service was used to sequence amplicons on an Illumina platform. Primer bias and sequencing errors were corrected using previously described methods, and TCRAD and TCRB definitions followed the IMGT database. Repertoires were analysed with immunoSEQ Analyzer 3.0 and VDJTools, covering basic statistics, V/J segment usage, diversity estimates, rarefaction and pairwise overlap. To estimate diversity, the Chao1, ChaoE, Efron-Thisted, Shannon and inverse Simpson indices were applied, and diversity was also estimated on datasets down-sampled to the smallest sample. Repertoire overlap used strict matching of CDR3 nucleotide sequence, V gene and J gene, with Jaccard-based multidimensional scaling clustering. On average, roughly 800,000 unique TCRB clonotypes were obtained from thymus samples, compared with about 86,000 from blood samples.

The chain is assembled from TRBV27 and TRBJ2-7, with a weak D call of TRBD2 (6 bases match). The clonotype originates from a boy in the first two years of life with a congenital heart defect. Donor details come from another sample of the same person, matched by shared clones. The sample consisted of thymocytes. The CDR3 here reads CASSHHPRRGHLYEQYF. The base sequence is TGTGCCAGCAGCCACCACCCTAGGAGGGGCCACTTATACGAGCAGTACTTC.